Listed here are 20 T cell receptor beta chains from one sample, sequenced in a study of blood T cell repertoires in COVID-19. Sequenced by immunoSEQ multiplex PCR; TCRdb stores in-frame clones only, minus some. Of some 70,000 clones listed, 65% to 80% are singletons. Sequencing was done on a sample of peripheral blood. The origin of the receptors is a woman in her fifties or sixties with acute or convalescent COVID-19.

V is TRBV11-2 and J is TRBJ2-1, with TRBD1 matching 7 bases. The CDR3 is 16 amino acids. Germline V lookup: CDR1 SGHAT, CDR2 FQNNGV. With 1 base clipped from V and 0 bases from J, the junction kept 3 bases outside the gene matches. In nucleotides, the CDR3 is TGTGCCAGCAGCTTAGTAAGGGGGCCCTCCTACAATGAGCAGTTCTTC. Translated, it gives CASSLVRGPSYNEQFF.

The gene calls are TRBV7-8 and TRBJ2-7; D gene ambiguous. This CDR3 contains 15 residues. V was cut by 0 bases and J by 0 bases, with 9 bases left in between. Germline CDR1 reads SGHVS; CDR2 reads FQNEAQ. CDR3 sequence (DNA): TGTGCCAGCAGCTTAGCGTTCGGGTTCTCCTACGAGCAGTACTTC. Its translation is CASSLAFGFSYEQYF.

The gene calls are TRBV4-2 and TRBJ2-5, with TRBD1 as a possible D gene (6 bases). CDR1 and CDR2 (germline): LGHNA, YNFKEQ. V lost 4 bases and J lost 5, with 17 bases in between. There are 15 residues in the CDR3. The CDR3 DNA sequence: TGTGCCAGCAGCCCCACCAAACAGGGATTCGAGACCCAGTACTTC. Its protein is CASSPTKQGFETQYF.

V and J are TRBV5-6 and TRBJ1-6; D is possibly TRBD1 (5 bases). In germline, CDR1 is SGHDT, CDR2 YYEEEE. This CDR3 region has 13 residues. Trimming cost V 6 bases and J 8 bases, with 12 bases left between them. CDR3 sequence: CASNPWGDSPLHF. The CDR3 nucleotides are TGTGCCAGCAACCCCTGGGGGGATTCACCCCTCCACTTT.

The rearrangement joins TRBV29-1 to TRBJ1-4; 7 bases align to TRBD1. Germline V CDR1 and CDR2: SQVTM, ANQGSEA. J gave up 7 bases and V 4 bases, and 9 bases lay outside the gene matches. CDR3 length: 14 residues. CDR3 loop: CSVARDSNFEKLFF. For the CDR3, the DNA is TGCAGCGTTGCAAGGGACAGCAACTTTGAAAAACTGTTTTTT.

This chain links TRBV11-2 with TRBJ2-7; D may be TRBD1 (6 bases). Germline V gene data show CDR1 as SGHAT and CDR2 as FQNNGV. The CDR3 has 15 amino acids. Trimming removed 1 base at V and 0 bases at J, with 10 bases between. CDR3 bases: TGTGCCAGCAGCTTAGGGCCAGGGGCCTCCTACGAGCAGTACTTC. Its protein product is CASSLGPGASYEQYF.

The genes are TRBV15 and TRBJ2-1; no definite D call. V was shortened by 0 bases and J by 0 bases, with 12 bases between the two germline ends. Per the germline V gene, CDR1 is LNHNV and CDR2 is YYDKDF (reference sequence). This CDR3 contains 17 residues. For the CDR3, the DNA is TGTGCCACCAGCAGAGAGATAGCAGAGACCTCCTACAATGAGCAGTTCTTC. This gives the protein CATSREIAETSYNEQFF.

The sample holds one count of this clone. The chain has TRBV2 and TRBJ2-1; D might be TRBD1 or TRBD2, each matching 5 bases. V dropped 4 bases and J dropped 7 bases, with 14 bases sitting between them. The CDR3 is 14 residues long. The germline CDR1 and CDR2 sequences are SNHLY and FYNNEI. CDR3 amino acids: CASSAAGPGNEQFF. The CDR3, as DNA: TGTGCCAGCAGTGCAGCAGGGCCGGGGAATGAGCAGTTCTTC.

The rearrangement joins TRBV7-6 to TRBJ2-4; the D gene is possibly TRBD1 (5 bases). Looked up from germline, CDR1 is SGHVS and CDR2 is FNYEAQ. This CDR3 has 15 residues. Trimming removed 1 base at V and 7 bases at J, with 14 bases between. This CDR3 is CASSLGGDGGNIQYF. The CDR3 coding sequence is TGTGCCAGCAGCTTAGGGGGCGACGGTGGGAACATTCAGTACTTC.

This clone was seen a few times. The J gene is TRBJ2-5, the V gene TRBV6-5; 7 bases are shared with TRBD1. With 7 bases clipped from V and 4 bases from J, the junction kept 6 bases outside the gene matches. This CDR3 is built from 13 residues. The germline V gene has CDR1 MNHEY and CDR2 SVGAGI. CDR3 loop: CASNRGGRETQYF. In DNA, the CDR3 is TGTGCCAGCAACAGGGGCGGACGAGAGACCCAGTACTTC.

The DNA of the CDR3 is TGTGCCAGCAGTCGCACTTATAGCAATCAGCCCCAGCATTTT. Translation gives CASSRTYSNQPQHF. The rearrangement links TRBV27 to TRBJ1-5, with D unclear. CDR3 length: 14 residues. V was trimmed by 5 bases and J by 0 bases, leaving 8 bases between them. In germline, CDR1 is MNHEY, CDR2 SMNVEV (reference sequence).

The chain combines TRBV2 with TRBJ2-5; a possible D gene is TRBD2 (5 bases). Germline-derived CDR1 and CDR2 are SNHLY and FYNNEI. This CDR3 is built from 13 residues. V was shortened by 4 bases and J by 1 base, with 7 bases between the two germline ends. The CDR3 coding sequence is TGTGCCAGCAGTGTCACTAGCCAAGAGACCCAGTACTTC. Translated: CASSVTSQETQYF.

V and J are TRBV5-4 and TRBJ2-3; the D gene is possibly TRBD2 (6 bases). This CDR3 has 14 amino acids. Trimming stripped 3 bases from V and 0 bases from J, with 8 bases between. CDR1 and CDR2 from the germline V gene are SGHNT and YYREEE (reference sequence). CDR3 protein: CASSSGTSTDTQYF. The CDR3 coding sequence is TGTGCCAGCAGCTCCGGGACTAGCACAGATACGCAGTATTTT.

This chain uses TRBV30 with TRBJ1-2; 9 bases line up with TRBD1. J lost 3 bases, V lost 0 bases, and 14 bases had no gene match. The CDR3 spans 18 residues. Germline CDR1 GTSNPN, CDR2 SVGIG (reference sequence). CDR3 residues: CAWSVSSGTGYVDYGYTF. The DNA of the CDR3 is TGTGCCTGGAGTGTTTCCTCCGGGACAGGGTACGTGGACTATGGCTACACCTTC.

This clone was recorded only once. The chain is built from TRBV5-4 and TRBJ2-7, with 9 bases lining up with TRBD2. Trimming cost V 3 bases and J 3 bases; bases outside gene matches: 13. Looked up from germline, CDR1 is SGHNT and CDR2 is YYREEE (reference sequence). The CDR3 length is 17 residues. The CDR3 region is CASSSPGGSGSNYEQYF. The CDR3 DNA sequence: TGTGCCAGCAGCTCACCCGGGGGTAGCGGGAGTAACTACGAGCAGTACTTC.

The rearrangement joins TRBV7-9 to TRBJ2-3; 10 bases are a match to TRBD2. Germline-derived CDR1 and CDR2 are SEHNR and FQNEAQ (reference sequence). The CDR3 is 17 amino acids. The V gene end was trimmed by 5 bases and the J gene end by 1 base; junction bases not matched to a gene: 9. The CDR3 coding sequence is TGTGCCAGCAGCGCATCTAGCGGGAGAGCGGGCACAGATACGCAGTATTTT. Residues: CASSASSGRAGTDTQYF.

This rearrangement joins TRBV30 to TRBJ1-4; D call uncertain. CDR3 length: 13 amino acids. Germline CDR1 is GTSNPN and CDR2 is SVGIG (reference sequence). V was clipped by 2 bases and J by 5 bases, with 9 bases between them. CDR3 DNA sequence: TGTGCCTGGAGTAGTTGGCAGAATGAAAAACTGTTTTTT. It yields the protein CAWSSWQNEKLFF.

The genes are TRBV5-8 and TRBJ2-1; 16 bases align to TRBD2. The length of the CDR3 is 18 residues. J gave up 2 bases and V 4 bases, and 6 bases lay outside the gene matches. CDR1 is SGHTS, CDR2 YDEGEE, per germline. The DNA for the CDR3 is TGTGCCAGCAGCCCGGCCGGGACTAGCGGGGGGGCCTACAATGAGCAGTTCTTC. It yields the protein CASSPAGTSGGAYNEQFF.

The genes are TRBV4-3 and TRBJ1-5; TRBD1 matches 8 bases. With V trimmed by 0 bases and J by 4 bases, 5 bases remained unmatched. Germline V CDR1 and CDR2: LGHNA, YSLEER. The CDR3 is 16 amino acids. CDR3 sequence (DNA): TGCGCCAGCAGCCAAGAGTTGGGACAGGTAAATCAGCCCCAGCATTTT. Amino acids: CASSQELGQVNQPQHF.

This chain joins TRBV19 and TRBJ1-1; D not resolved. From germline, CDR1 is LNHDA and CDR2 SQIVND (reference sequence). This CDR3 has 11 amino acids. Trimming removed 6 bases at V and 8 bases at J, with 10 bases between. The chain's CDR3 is CASRRYFEAFF. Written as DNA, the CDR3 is TGTGCCAGTAGGAGGTATTTCGAAGCTTTCTTT.